A selection of T cell receptor beta chains follows, all from one sample in a study of T cell repertoires in cytomegalovirus infection. Their target antigens are unknown. TCRdb passed the reads through MiXCR, listing each CDR3 protein once. The sample includes approximately 910,000 distinct CDR3 sequences, 31% of them seen just once. The input for sequencing was cultured CD8+ T cells from PBMCs, taken from culture after CMV antigen stimulation. The origin of the receptors is a human donor in good health (CMV status not recorded). Some clones in this sample may be carry-over from other donors' samples. The CDR3 runs from the conserved cysteine through the conserved F or W. Fields, in order: clone size, D gene, V gene, J gene, CDR3 DNA, CDR3 protein. A D gene is named only where the DNA matches it firmly. The size of a clone is reported for some rows only, either as once, few or many, or as a class for expanded clones.

>few|.|TRBV20-1|TRBJ2-1
TGCAGTGCTGGGGGTGAGCAGTTCTTC
CSAGGEQFF
>few|.|TRBV6-2/TRBV6-3|TRBJ1-2
TGTGCCAGCACCTACGCCGGGGTCCGCGGCTACACCTTC
CASTYAGVRGYTF
>.|.|TRBV5-5|TRBJ2-7
TGTGCCAGCAGTTCCCCGGGGGTGGACTACGAGCAGTACTTC
CASSSPGVDYEQYF
>once|.|TRBV12-3/TRBV12-4|TRBJ1-5
TGTGCCAGCAGTTACGTTGGGATAGATAATCAGCCCCAGCATTTT
CASSYVGIDNQPQHF
>.|TRBD1|TRBV27|TRBJ1-2
TGTGCCAGCAGTCCACCACGGACAGGGTATGGCTACACCTTC
CASSPPRTGYGYTF
>.|TRBD1|TRBV7-9|TRBJ1-1
TGTGCCAGCAGCTCGAGACAGGGGCGGACTGAAGCTTTCTTT
CASSSRQGRTEAFF
>.|TRBD1|TRBV9|TRBJ2-2
TGTGCCAGCAAGGCCTGGGACAGGGGGCGCGGGAGCACCGGGGAGCTGTTTTTT
CASKAWDRGRGSTGELFF
>.|TRBD2|TRBV6-5|TRBJ2-5
TGTGCCAGCATGACTAGCGGGGGCCGGGGGGAGACCCAGTACTTC
CASMTSGGRGETQYF
>many|.|TRBV7-9|TRBJ2-1
TGTGCCAGCAGCTTAGACCCTAATGATGAGCAGTTCTTC
CASSLDPNDEQFF
>.|TRBD2|TRBV7-8|TRBJ2-7
TGTGCCAGCAGCACGTCCGGGACTAGCGGGGGGAGCTCCTACGAGCAGTACTTC
CASSTSGTSGGSSYEQYF
>.|TRBD1|TRBV7-2|TRBJ1-2
TGTACCAGCAGCACCGGGACAGGAGTTCATGGCTACACCTTC
CTSSTGTGVHGYTF
>.|TRBD1|TRBV5-1|TRBJ1-1
TGCGCCAGCAGCGACAGGGCCACACGCCTTTACACTGAAGCTTTCTTT
CASSDRATRLYTEAFF
>many|TRBD2|TRBV7-2|TRBJ2-3
TGTGCCAGCAGCTTCGCCGCCACTAGCGGGGGGGCATCCGAGAATACGCAGTATTTT
CASSFAATSGGASENTQYF
>.|TRBD1|TRBV10-3|TRBJ2-3
TGTGCCATCAGTGAAACCAACCTAAGACAGGGGTCCACAGATACGCAGTATTTT
CAISETNLRQGSTDTQYF
>few|.|TRBV27|TRBJ2-2
TGTGCCAGCAGTTCGTTAGTTCAGACCGGGGAGCTGTTTTTT
CASSSLVQTGELFF
>.|.|TRBV12-3/TRBV12-4|TRBJ2-1
TGTGCCAGCAGAAAAGACAGGGAGGGGTCCTACAATGAGCAGTTCTTC
CASRKDREGSYNEQFF
>.|.|TRBV27|TRBJ2-2
TGTGTCAGCAGTTTATCGGTGACCGGGGAGCTGTTTTTT
CVSSLSVTGELFF
>.|TRBD1|TRBV2|TRBJ2-7
TGTGCCAGCAGTGGGGACAGGCTCCGACCCTACGAGCAGTACTTC
CASSGDRLRPYEQYF
>few|TRBD1|TRBV7-9|TRBJ2-7
TGTGCCAGCAGCCAAAGGACAGGGCCCTACGAGCAGTACTTC
CASSQRTGPYEQYF
>.|.|TRBV27|TRBJ1-6
TGTGCCAGCAGTTTATCAAGGGAGCGGTATAATTCACCCCTCCACTTT
CASSLSRERYNSPLHF
>.|TRBD1|TRBV27|TRBJ1-2
TGTGCCAGCAGACCCGGGACAGAGATCTATGGCTACACCTTC
CASRPGTEIYGYTF
>.|.|TRBV15|TRBJ2-5
TGTGCCACCAGCAGAGGGGCGGATGTGGCCCAAGAGACCCAGTACTTC
CATSRGADVAQETQYF